The entry that follows covers one T cell receptor beta chain sequence. The PCR ran on 60 Vbeta and 13 Jbeta primers. Produced via immunoSEQ multiplex PCR; TCRdb's table is partial and in-frame only. The sample lists approximately 190,000 clones; approximately 80% were seen once. This record comes from a study of cytomegalovirus exposure and HLA in healthy donors. This CDR3 is 15 amino acids long. Germline values: CDR1 SGHRS, CDR2 YFSETQ. These donors counted as nominally healthy when sampled, but unrecorded immune exposures were likely. The chain joins TRBV5-1 to TRBJ2-5, with D possibly TRBD1 on 6 matching bases. The end of the DNA fits TRBJ2-7 better, so the J call may be wrong. Specimen: PBMCs. The clonotype was recovered from a woman in her 30s in good health and CMV-seronegative. The CDR3 reads CASSLRNRDPYEQYF. The CDR3 region has the DNA TGCGCCAGCAGCTTGAGGAACAGGGACCCCTACGAGCAGTACTTC.